Listed below are T cell receptor beta chains from one sample, sequenced in a study of cytomegalovirus exposure and HLA in healthy donors. The protocol was immunoSEQ multiplex PCR, while the TCRdb copy is restricted to in-frame clones and leaves out a portion. This sample has 100,000 to 150,000 clones, with 65% to 85% found just once. The sample comprised PBMCs. All receptors derive from a boy between 10 and 17 years old in good health and CMV-seronegative. Each CDR3 is given with its conserved first and last residue. The order of the fields is clone size, D gene, J gene, V gene, CDR3 DNA, CDR3 protein. D genes are given only for firm matches. Clone size appears in some rows only: once, few, many, or a class for an expanded clone.

size: .
D: TRBD2
J: TRBJ2-2
V: TRBV5-1
DNA: TGCGCCAGCGGGTCGGGGGGGAACACCGGGGAGCTGTTTTTT
CDR3: CASGSGGNTGELFF

size: .
D: .
J: TRBJ2-1
V: TRBV10-3
DNA: TGTGCCATCAGTGCCCCCTCGAGCTCCTACAATGAGCAGTTCTTC
CDR3: CAISAPSSSYNEQFF

size: .
D: TRBD2
J: TRBJ2-5
V: TRBV6-6
DNA: TGTGCCAGCAGCCCTCGGGGGGTGCAAGAGACCCAGTACTTC
CDR3: CASSPRGVQETQYF

size: .
D: TRBD1
J: TRBJ1-1
V: TRBV7-9
DNA: TGTGCCAGCAGCGCACGGGACAGGGAAGCTTTCTTT
CDR3: CASSARDREAFF

size: .
D: .
J: TRBJ2-5
V: TRBV7-8
DNA: TGTGCCAGCAGCTTGGGTAGGTCGGAGACAGAGACCCAGTACTTC
CDR3: CASSLGRSETETQYF

size: .
D: .
J: TRBJ2-1
V: TRBV6-1
DNA: TGTGCCAGCAGCCACCTCCAGACTAGTGAGCAGTTCTTC
CDR3: CASSHLQTSEQFF

size: .
D: TRBD2
J: TRBJ2-1
V: TRBV6-5
DNA: TGTGCCAGCAGTCGGTCGGGACTAGCGGGAGATGAGCAGTTCTTC
CDR3: CASSRSGLAGDEQFF

size: .
D: .
J: TRBJ1-3
V: TRBV2
DNA: TGTGCCAGCAGTGACCAGGGAAACTCTGGAAACACCATATATTTT
CDR3: CASSDQGNSGNTIYF

size: once
D: .
J: TRBJ2-3
V: TRBV6-5
DNA: TGTGCCAGCAGTGCCAACGGGGGACCCACAGATACGCAGTATTTT
CDR3: CASSANGGPTDTQYF

size: .
D: .
J: TRBJ2-3
V: TRBV30
DNA: TGTGCCTACGAACTTAGCACAGATACGCAGTATTTT
CDR3: CAYELSTDTQYF

size: .
D: TRBD1
J: TRBJ2-2
V: TRBV6-5
DNA: TGTGCCAGCGGATACAGGGGGCGAACCGGGGAGCTGTTTTTT
CDR3: CASGYRGRTGELFF

size: .
D: .
J: TRBJ1-2
V: TRBV7-6
DNA: TGTGCCAGCAGCGGACACAGTTATGGCTACACCTTC
CDR3: CASSGHSYGYTF

size: .
D: TRBD1
J: TRBJ1-2
V: TRBV6-5
DNA: TGTGCCACAACACGGGGACAGCCTAACTATGGCTACACCTTC
CDR3: CATTRGQPNYGYTF

size: .
D: .
J: TRBJ1-2
V: TRBV4-1
DNA: TGCGCCAGCAGCCATCCCTTGCGGGGGCTGAGGCATGGCTACACCTTC
CDR3: CASSHPLRGLRHGYTF

size: .
D: TRBD2
J: TRBJ2-3
V: TRBV25-1
DNA: TGTGCCAGCAGTGAGGGCAGATCTAGCGGGAGTACAGATACGCAGTATTTT
CDR3: CASSEGRSSGSTDTQYF

size: .
D: TRBD1
J: TRBJ1-5
V: TRBV5-1
DNA: TGCGCCAGCAGCTTGGAGGGGGCTTTCAATCAGCCCCAGCATTTT
CDR3: CASSLEGAFNQPQHF

size: .
D: .
J: TRBJ2-1
V: TRBV7-3
DNA: TGTGCCAGCAGCTTAACGATGGGGGGAGGTGGCCTCTCCTACAATGAGCAGTTCTTC
CDR3: CASSLTMGGGGLSYNEQFF

size: .
D: TRBD1
J: TRBJ1-4
V: TRBV27
DNA: TGTGCCAGCAGTTTTCGGGACAGGGGACGACTGTTTTTT
CDR3: CASSFRDRGRLFF

size: .
D: .
J: TRBJ2-3
V: TRBV7-3
DNA: TGTGCCAGCAGCCCGGGGACTTTCACAGATACGCAGTATTTT
CDR3: CASSPGTFTDTQYF

size: .
D: .
J: TRBJ1-4
V: TRBV4-1
DNA: TGCGCCAGCAGCCAAGGGCCAGGGCGTATTGAAAAACTGTTTTTT
CDR3: CASSQGPGRIEKLFF

size: .
D: .
J: TRBJ1-1
V: TRBV5-6
DNA: TGTGCCAGCAGCTTGGCCGGGGGGACGAACACTGAAGCTTTCTTT
CDR3: CASSLAGGTNTEAFF

size: .
D: TRBD2
J: TRBJ2-7
V: TRBV6-1
DNA: TGTGCCAGCAGTGAAGAGCCTAGCGGGGCCTACGAGCAGTACTTC
CDR3: CASSEEPSGAYEQYF

size: .
D: .
J: TRBJ1-4
V: TRBV11-3
DNA: TGTGCCAGCAGCATCGGAGCAACTAATGAAAAACTGTTTTTT
CDR3: CASSIGATNEKLFF

size: .
D: TRBD1
J: TRBJ2-7
V: TRBV4-1
DNA: TGCGCCAGCAGCCCAGTATGGACAGGATCCTACGAGCAGTACTTC
CDR3: CASSPVWTGSYEQYF

size: .
D: .
J: TRBJ1-2
V: TRBV12-5
DNA: TGTGCTAGTGGTTTGGGGACAGAGTTTCATGGGGGCTACACCTTC
CDR3: CASGLGTEFHGGYTF

size: .
D: TRBD2
J: TRBJ2-2
V: TRBV19
DNA: TGTGCCAGTCTAAAGGGGGCTAGCGGGAGTACCGGGGAGCTGTTTTTT
CDR3: CASLKGASGSTGELFF

size: .
D: TRBD2
J: TRBJ2-1
V: TRBV7-3
DNA: TGTGCCAGCAGCCGGGGACTAGCGGGAGGCCACTCCTACAATGAGCAGTTCTTC
CDR3: CASSRGLAGGHSYNEQFF

size: .
D: TRBD1
J: TRBJ2-7
V: TRBV10-3
DNA: TGTGCCATCAGTGAACAGGACAGGTCCTACGAGCAGTACTTC
CDR3: CAISEQDRSYEQYF

size: few
D: TRBD1
J: TRBJ1-5
V: TRBV5-5
DNA: TGTGCCAGCAGCGCAACAGGGGGAAGCAATCAGCCCCAGCATTTT
CDR3: CASSATGGSNQPQHF

size: .
D: TRBD2
J: TRBJ2-3
V: TRBV5-6
DNA: TGTGCCAGCAGCTTTGGGACTAGGAGAGATACGCAGTATTTT
CDR3: CASSFGTRRDTQYF

size: .
D: .
J: TRBJ2-4
V: TRBV6-4
DNA: TGTGCCAGCAGTGAGTCTTCGGGAGTCGGGAACATTCAGTACTTC
CDR3: CASSESSGVGNIQYF

size: .
D: .
J: TRBJ2-7
V: TRBV13
DNA: TGTGCCAGCAGCTTAATGCAGGCCTACGAGCAGTACTTC
CDR3: CASSLMQAYEQYF

size: .
D: TRBD2
J: TRBJ2-3
V: TRBV25-1
DNA: TGTGCCAGCAGTCCGACTAGCGGGGCAGCAGATACGCAGTATTTT
CDR3: CASSPTSGAADTQYF

size: .
D: TRBD1
J: TRBJ1-4
V: TRBV25-1
DNA: TGTGCCAGCAGTGATCTCGGGACAGCTGATGAAAAACTGTTTTTT
CDR3: CASSDLGTADEKLFF

size: .
D: TRBD1
J: TRBJ1-4
V: TRBV27
DNA: TGTGCCAGCAGTTGGGCAGGGGGTGAAAAACTGTTTTTT
CDR3: CASSWAGGEKLFF

size: .
D: TRBD2
J: TRBJ2-4
V: TRBV5-6
DNA: TGTGCCAGCAGCGAGTGGGGGGGTATGGATGACATTCAGTACTTC
CDR3: CASSEWGGMDDIQYF